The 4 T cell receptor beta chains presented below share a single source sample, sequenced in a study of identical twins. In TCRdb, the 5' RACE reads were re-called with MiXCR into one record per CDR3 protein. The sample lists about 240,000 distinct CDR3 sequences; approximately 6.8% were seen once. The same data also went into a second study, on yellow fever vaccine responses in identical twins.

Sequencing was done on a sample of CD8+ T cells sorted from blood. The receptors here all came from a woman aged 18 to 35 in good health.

In DNA form, the CDR3 reads TGTGCCAGCCTCACTAGCCCTCATGAGCAGTTCTTC. Its protein is CASLTSPHEQFF. The chain carries TRBV2 and TRBJ2-1; D is possibly TRBD2 (6 bases). The V end was cut by 8 bases, the J end by 8 bases, with 13 bases between. The germline V gene has CDR1 SNHLY and CDR2 FYNNEI. This CDR3 has 12 residues.

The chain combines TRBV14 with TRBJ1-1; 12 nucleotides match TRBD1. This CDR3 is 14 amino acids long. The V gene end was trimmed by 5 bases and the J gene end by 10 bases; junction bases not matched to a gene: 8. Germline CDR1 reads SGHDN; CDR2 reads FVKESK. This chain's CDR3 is CASSDLGQGAAAFF. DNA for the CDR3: TGTGCCAGCAGCGACTTGGGACAGGGGGCGGCAGCTTTCTTT.

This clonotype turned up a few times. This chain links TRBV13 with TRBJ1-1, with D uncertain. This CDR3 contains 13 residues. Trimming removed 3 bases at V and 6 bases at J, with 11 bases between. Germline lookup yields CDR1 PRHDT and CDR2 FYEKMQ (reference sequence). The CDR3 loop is CASSFLSLSEAFF. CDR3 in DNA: TGTGCCAGCAGCTTTTTATCGCTTTCTGAAGCTTTCTTT.

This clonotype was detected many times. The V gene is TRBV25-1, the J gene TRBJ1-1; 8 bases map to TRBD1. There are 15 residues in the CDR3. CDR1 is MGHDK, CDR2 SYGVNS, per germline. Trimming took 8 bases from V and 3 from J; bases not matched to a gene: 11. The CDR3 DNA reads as TGTGCCAGCGCCCACAGGGGGTTAGGGGACACTGAAGCTTTCTTT. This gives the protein CASAHRGLGDTEAFF. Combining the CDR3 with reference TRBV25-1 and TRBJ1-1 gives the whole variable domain EADIYQTPRYLVIGTGKKITLECSQTMGHDKMYWYQQDPGMELHLIHYSYGVNSTEKGDLSSESTVSRIRTEHFPLTLESARPSHTSQYLCASAHRGLGDTEAFFGQGTRLTVV.